Listed below are T cell receptor beta chains from one sample, sequenced in a study of blood T cell repertoires in COVID-19. Sequencing used immunoSEQ multiplex PCR; TCRdb keeps in-frame clones, though not all of them. The sample lists approximately 180,000 clones; approximately 83% were seen once. Sequencing was performed on peripheral blood. The receptors stem from a human donor with active or convalescent COVID-19. The donor label of this sample is uncertain. Both conserved end residues are part of each CDR3. Fields, in order: V gene, D gene, J gene, clone size, CDR3 length, CDR3 DNA, CDR3 protein. D genes are given only for firm matches. Part of the rows lack a size; the others show once, few, many or a class for expanded clones.

TRBV3-1/TRBV3-2,.,TRBJ2-2,.,19,TGTGCCAGCAGCCAAGACCCGGGGGTCCTCGGGCCGCGCACCGGGGAGCTGTTTTTT,CASSQDPGVLGPRTGELFF
TRBV19,.,TRBJ1-4,once,13,TGTGCCAGTAGGGACAGCTTTAATGAAAAACTGTTTTTT,CASRDSFNEKLFF
TRBV5-8,.,TRBJ2-7,.,16,TGTGCCAGCAGCTTGGCCGTGGACTATATCCCCTACGAGCAGTACTTC,CASSLAVDYIPYEQYF
TRBV5-1,.,TRBJ2-5,.,15,TGCGCCAGCAGCTCCGGGGGGCCTAGCCAAGAGACCCAGTACTTC,CASSSGGPSQETQYF
TRBV19,TRBD1,TRBJ1-1,.,18,TGTGCCAGTCTCCTCTACCGGGACAGGGGGATGTGGAACACTGAAGCTTTCTTT,CASLLYRDRGMWNTEAFF
TRBV7-9,TRBD2,TRBJ2-3,.,18,TGTGCCAGCAGCTTAGTTTCTAGTGGGACTAGCGGGGTAAATACGCAGTATTTT,CASSLVSSGTSGVNTQYF
TRBV4-1,.,TRBJ1-1,.,15,TGCGCCAGCAGCCAAGAAGCGTCCCGCGGCACTGAAGCTTTCTTT,CASSQEASRGTEAFF
TRBV6-1,.,TRBJ1-4,.,15,TGTGCCAGCAGTGAAGCCTGGGGGGGCCGTGAAAAACTGTTTTTT,CASSEAWGGREKLFF
TRBV19,TRBD2,TRBJ2-3,.,12,TGTGCCAGTAGGGCGGGGGCAGATACGCAGTATTTT,CASRAGADTQYF
TRBV27,.,TRBJ2-1,.,15,TGTGCCAGCAGCCGCCGGACAGACTCCTACAATGAGCAGTTCTTC,CASSRRTDSYNEQFF
TRBV24-1,.,TRBJ2-5,.,16,TGTGCCACCAGTGACCAGGGCGGCTTCGGGCAAGAGACCCAGTACTTC,CATSDQGGFGQETQYF
TRBV7-3,TRBD2,TRBJ2-7,few,16,TGCGCCAGCAGCTTAACCCTCGCGGGGGGGCCTGGGGAGCAGTACTTC,CASSLTLAGGPGEQYF
TRBV9,TRBD2,TRBJ2-2,.,21,TGTGCCAGCAGCGTAAATCGGGGGACTAGCGGGATCACAGCGAACACCGGGGAGCTGTTTTTT,CASSVNRGTSGITANTGELFF
TRBV7-8,.,TRBJ2-3,once,18,TGTGCCAGCAGCAAACCCGGGAGTACGGGAGTTCGGGGAGATACGCAGTATTTT,CASSKPGSTGVRGDTQYF
TRBV11-3,TRBD2,TRBJ2-7,.,14,TGTGCCAGCAGCCAACAGCGGGATACCTACGAGCAGTACTTC,CASSQQRDTYEQYF
TRBV19,.,TRBJ2-7,.,14,TGTGCCAGTAAGGGATTCGACAGGCCGTACGAGCAGTACTTC,CASKGFDRPYEQYF
TRBV1,.,TRBJ2-3,.,19,TGCACCAGCAGCCAAGATCTTAGGCCTAGCGGGAGTCGCGCAGATACGCAGTATTTT,CTSSQDLRPSGSRADTQYF
TRBV19,.,TRBJ2-7,once,17,TGTGCCAGTAGTATTGGACCGGACTTGATGGACCCCTACGAGCAGTACTTC,CASSIGPDLMDPYEQYF
TRBV2,.,TRBJ2-7,.,14,TGTGCCAGCAGTAACAGGGAACGCGCCCGCGAGCAGTACTTC,CASSNRERAREQYF
TRBV19,.,TRBJ1-1,.,11,TGTGCCAGTAGTAAGACAGGTTCAGCTTTCTTT,CASSKTGSAFF
TRBV19,TRBD1,TRBJ1-2,few,15,TGTGCCAGTAGTGGGAAAGGGGGCGCCTTCTATGGCTACACCTTC,CASSGKGGAFYGYTF
TRBV5-1,.,TRBJ1-4,.,14,TGCGCCAGCAGCTCGGGGTCAACTAATGAAAAACTGTTTTTT,CASSSGSTNEKLFF
TRBV7-9,TRBD2,TRBJ2-7,once,14,TGTGCCAGCAGCTTTAGCGGGCCCCGCTACGAGCAGTACTTC,CASSFSGPRYEQYF
TRBV27,TRBD1,TRBJ1-2,.,15,TGTGCCAGCAGTCGGCCGGGACAGGGATTACATGGCTACACCTTC,CASSRPGQGLHGYTF
TRBV9,TRBD1,TRBJ1-3,.,17,TGTGCCAGCAGCGTAGGAACAGGGGCGGACTCTGGAAACACCATATATTTT,CASSVGTGADSGNTIYF
TRBV3-1/TRBV3-2,TRBD2,TRBJ2-1,.,16,TGTGCCAGCAGCCAAGGGACTAGCGGGAGGACCAATGAGCAGTTCTTC,CASSQGTSGRTNEQFF
TRBV9,.,TRBJ1-4,once,17,TGTGCCAGCAGCGCAGCCGGAGGCTTGGGTACTAATGAAAAACTGTTTTTT,CASSAAGGLGTNEKLFF
TRBV7-3,.,TRBJ1-1,.,17,TGTGCCAGCAGCTTAACGGGCCAGGGGAGACCGAACACTGAAGCTTTCTTT,CASSLTGQGRPNTEAFF
TRBV19,TRBD2,TRBJ2-1,.,16,TGTGCCAGTAGTAACCGACCGGGACTAGCGGGTAATGAGCAGTTCTTC,CASSNRPGLAGNEQFF
TRBV24-1,TRBD1,TRBJ2-7,.,15,TGTGCCACCAGTGAGGGACAGGGGGCTAGGGACGAGCAGTACTTC,CATSEGQGARDEQYF
TRBV28,.,TRBJ1-5,.,15,TGTGCCAGCAGTTCCGGCCCGGGGTTCAATCAGCCCCAGCATTTT,CASSSGPGFNQPQHF
TRBV4-2,TRBD1,TRBJ2-2,.,15,TGTGCCAGCAGCCACGGACAGGGGGCGATCGGGGAGCTGTTTTTT,CASSHGQGAIGELFF
TRBV11-2,.,TRBJ1-3,.,14,TGTGCCACCAAATGGGGGGAATCTGGAAACACCATATATTTT,CATKWGESGNTIYF
TRBV2,.,TRBJ2-1,.,15,TGTGCCAGCTCTGGGGGCGGCCCCTCCTACAATGAGCAGTTCTTC,CASSGGGPSYNEQFF
TRBV16,TRBD2,TRBJ2-7,.,16,TGTGCCAGCAGCCAATCGGTCGGGGGGAGCTCCTACGAGCAGTACTTC,CASSQSVGGSSYEQYF
TRBV24-1,TRBD2,TRBJ2-7,.,16,TGTGCCACCAGTGAAATCCCAGGGAGGGGCGCTTACGAGCAGTACTTC,CATSEIPGRGAYEQYF
TRBV30,.,TRBJ1-3,.,15,TGTGCCTGGACCGCCGGGAGCAACTCTGGAAACACCATATATTTT,CAWTAGSNSGNTIYF
TRBV5-4,TRBD1,TRBJ2-7,once,13,TGTGCCAGCAGCTTGTACAGGGGCTACGAGCAGTACTTC,CASSLYRGYEQYF
TRBV7-9,.,TRBJ2-7,.,12,TGTGCCAGCAGCTTATCAGACTACGAGCAGTACTTC,CASSLSDYEQYF
TRBV19,.,TRBJ2-7,.,13,TGTGCCAGTAGTATGACAGGCTCCTACGAGCAGTACTTC,CASSMTGSYEQYF
TRBV7-9,TRBD2,TRBJ2-3,.,17,TGTGCCAGCAGCTTAGCGCGGACTAGCGGGGGGGAAGATACGCAGTATTTT,CASSLARTSGGEDTQYF
TRBV28,TRBD2,TRBJ2-2,.,15,TGTGCCAGCAGATTCCGGGGGGGCAGCACCGGGGAGCTGTTTTTT,CASRFRGGSTGELFF
TRBV3-1/TRBV3-2,TRBD2,TRBJ2-3,.,14,TGTGCCAGCAGCCACGGGGGGTTAGTAGATACGCAGTATTTT,CASSHGGLVDTQYF
TRBV5-1,.,TRBJ1-4,.,13,TGCGCCAGCACCACGGGGGGCAATGAAAAACTGTTTTTT,CASTTGGNEKLFF
TRBV5-1,.,TRBJ2-5,.,13,TGCGCCAGCAGCTTCCGTAAACAAGAGACCCAGTACTTC,CASSFRKQETQYF
TRBV12-5,.,TRBJ1-2,.,13,TGTGCTAGTGGTTTGGTGGGGGGCTATGGCTACACCTTC,CASGLVGGYGYTF
TRBV7-9,.,TRBJ2-4,.,11,TGTGCCAGCAGCTTAGGACTCGGCCAGTACTTC,CASSLGLGQYF
TRBV5-6,.,TRBJ2-3,.,15,TGTGCCAGCAGCCAGAATGGAGGAAGCACAGATACGCAGTATTTT,CASSQNGGSTDTQYF
TRBV19,.,TRBJ2-6,.,21,TGTGCCAGTAGTATTAGGCGGGGCGCCCTACAATCTCGCTCTGGGGCCAACGTCCTGACTTTC,CASSIRRGALQSRSGANVLTF
TRBV6-1,.,TRBJ2-5,.,16,TGTGCCAGCAGTGATGGGGGCTTAGCATCGATGGAGACCCAGTACTTC,CASSDGGLASMETQYF
TRBV7-2,.,TRBJ2-1,.,14,TGTGCCAGCAACTATGGGGGGATGTACAATGAGCAGTTCTTC,CASNYGGMYNEQFF
TRBV25-1,.,TRBJ2-7,.,14,TGTGCCAGCAGTGTTACAGGGTACTACTACGAGCAGTACTTC,CASSVTGYYYEQYF
TRBV6-1,.,TRBJ1-4,.,14,TGTGCCAGCAGTGACGAGGGGCGGGGGGAAAAACTGTTTTTT,CASSDEGRGEKLFF
TRBV6-1,.,TRBJ2-2,.,15,TGTGCCAGCAGTGAGGCGGGGGCTTACACCGGGGAGCTGTTTTTT,CASSEAGAYTGELFF
TRBV3-1/TRBV3-2,.,TRBJ1-5,.,15,TGTGCCAGCAGCCATTCCGGGGGTAGCAATCAGCCCCAGCATTTT,CASSHSGGSNQPQHF
TRBV12-3/TRBV12-4,.,TRBJ2-3,.,12,TGTGCCAGCAGTCCATCCACAGATACGCAGTATTTT,CASSPSTDTQYF
TRBV2,TRBD1,TRBJ2-3,.,13,TGTGCCAGCAGCCCCGACAGGGAAGATACGCAGTATTTT,CASSPDREDTQYF
TRBV12-3/TRBV12-4,.,TRBJ2-1,.,13,TGTGCCAGCTTCGCGCGGCAAGCGAACGAGCAGTTCTTC,CASFARQANEQFF
TRBV5-1,.,TRBJ2-1,.,15,TGCGCCAGCACCTCTAGGCGAAGCTCCTACAATGAGCAGTTCTTC,CASTSRRSSYNEQFF